The 27 T cell receptor beta chains reported below all come from one sample, sequenced in a study of blood T cell repertoires in COVID-19. Clones were sequenced by immunoSEQ multiplex PCR, and TCRdb holds only the in-frame ones, with some missing. Seen here are over 150,000 clones, roughly 81% observed once, and the top ten hold about 0.95%. Sequenced: peripheral blood. The receptor source for this set is a man aged 40-50 years with acute or convalescent COVID-19.

The chain is built from TRBV2 and TRBJ1-3; tentatively, D is TRBD1 (5 bases). The CDR3 is made up of 15 amino acids. Germline CDR1 SNHLY, CDR2 FYNNEI. V was clipped by 4 bases and J by 4 bases, with 14 bases between them. The CDR3 loop reads CASSAAGSFGNTIYF. CDR3 DNA: TGTGCCAGCAGTGCGGCAGGGTCTTTCGGAAACACCATATATTTT. The full variable domain, with the rest looked up from reference TRBV2 and TRBJ1-3, is EPEVTQTPSHQVTQMGQEVILRCVPISNHLYFYWYRQILGQKVEFLVSFYNNEISEKSEIFDDQFSVERPDGSNFTLKIRSTKLEDSAMYFCASSAAGSFGNTIYFGEGSWLTVV.

The rearrangement links TRBV18 to TRBJ1-1; maybe TRBD1 (6 bases). Germline V lookup: CDR1 KGHSH, CDR2 LQKENI. CDR3 length: 13 residues. V shed 7 bases and J shed 1 base, with 10 bases lying between them. The CDR3 DNA is TGTGCCAGCTTTACGGACAGGAACACTGAAGCTTTCTTT. It encodes CASFTDRNTEAFF.

The chain carries TRBV6-5 and TRBJ2-3; tentative D call: TRBD2 (5 bases). Germline values: CDR1 MNHEY, CDR2 SVGAGI. V was clipped by 7 bases and J by 0 bases, with 11 bases between them. This CDR3 has 14 amino acids. The CDR3, as DNA: TGTGCCAGCAAAAGCGGAAATAGCACAGATACGCAGTATTTT. This translates into CASKSGNSTDTQYF.

This rearrangement joins TRBV7-2 to TRBJ2-3; 7 nucleotides match TRBD2. Trimming took 5 bases from V and 1 from J; bases not matched to a gene: 6. This CDR3 has 15 residues. From germline, CDR1 is SGHTA and CDR2 FQGNSA. The CDR3 DNA sequence: TGTGCCAGCAGCGCCTCGGGGGGACGCACAGATACGCAGTATTTT. As protein: CASSASGGRTDTQYF.

The chain recombines TRBV7-9 with TRBJ2-1; tentative D call: TRBD1 (5 bases). The CDR3 sequence is 11 residues long. Trimming left V 5 bases short and J 13 bases short, with 12 bases between. Germline V CDR1 and CDR2: SEHNR, FQNEAQ (reference sequence). Written as DNA, the CDR3 is TGTGCCAGCAGCCCTACAGGAACTCAGTTCTTC. Residues: CASSPTGTQFF.

This clone appeared once. The rearrangement links TRBV19 to TRBJ1-1; a weak D match, TRBD1 (6 bases). CDR1 and CDR2 from the germline V gene are LNHDA and SQIVND (reference sequence). V lost 6 bases and J lost 4, with 12 bases in between. The CDR3 is 13 amino acids. CDR3 sequence reads: CASRAGGATEAFF. The CDR3 DNA is TGTGCCAGTAGAGCGGGGGGGGCCACTGAAGCTTTCTTT.

The V and J genes are TRBV7-2 and TRBJ2-3; D possibly corresponds to TRBD1 (6 bases). Germline CDR1 and CDR2: SGHTA and FQGNSA. V gave up 4 bases and J gave up 1 base, with 9 bases separating them. The CDR3 loop spans 14 amino acids. The CDR3, as DNA: TGTGCCAGCAGCTCTCGGACAGGCACAGATACGCAGTATTTT. Protein product: CASSSRTGTDTQYF.

The chain couples TRBV19 to TRBJ2-7, with 11 bases lining up with TRBD2. J lost 3 bases, V lost 5 bases, and 3 bases had no gene match. This CDR3 has 14 residues. The germline gives CDR1 LNHDA, CDR2 SQIVND (reference sequence). CDR3 protein: CASSPLAGGYEQYF. DNA for the CDR3: TGTGCCAGTAGTCCTCTAGCGGGGGGCTACGAGCAGTACTTC. The whole variable domain, remainder taken from reference TRBV19 and TRBJ2-7, is DGGITQSPKYLFRKEGQNVTLSCEQNLNHDAMYWYRQDPGQGLRLIYYSQIVNDFQKGDIAEGYSVSREKKESFPLTVTSAQKNPTAFYLCASSPLAGGYEQYFGPGTRLTVT.

The V gene is TRBV5-1, the J gene TRBJ1-1, with 9 bases that match TRBD1. Germline CDR1 and CDR2: SGHRS and YFSETQ. J gave up 0 bases and V 4 bases, and 10 bases lay outside the gene matches. The CDR3 is 17 residues long. CDR3 region: CASSQTGTGTMNTEAFF. The CDR3, as DNA: TGCGCCAGCAGCCAGACCGGGACAGGGACTATGAACACTGAAGCTTTCTTT. Full variable domain (outside the CDR3, taken from reference TRBV5-1 and TRBJ1-1): KAGVTQTPRYLIKTRGQQVTLSCSPISGHRSVSWYQQTPGQGLQFLFEYFSETQRNKGNFPGRFSGRQFSNSRSEMNVSTLELGDSALYLCASSQTGTGTMNTEAFFGQGTRLTVV.

The chain carries TRBV7-9 and TRBJ2-5; D call uncertain. CDR3 length equals 13 residues. Germline CDR1 reads SEHNR; CDR2 reads FQNEAQ (reference sequence). Deletions cut 1 base from V and 2 bases from J, with 5 bases between. CDR3: CASSLGVQETQYF. The CDR3, as DNA: TGTGCCAGCAGCTTAGGAGTACAAGAGACCCAGTACTTC.

The J gene is TRBJ2-4, the V gene TRBV7-9; a weak D match, TRBD1 (6 bases). There are 18 residues in the CDR3. Trimming took off 4 bases at V and 0 bases at J, with 19 bases between the two ends. Germline lookup yields CDR1 SEHNR and CDR2 FQNEAQ (reference sequence). Here the CDR3 reads CASSSQGPSKGAKNIQYF. The CDR3 DNA sequence: TGTGCCAGCAGCTCACAGGGACCCTCCAAGGGAGCCAAAAACATTCAGTACTTC.

CDR3 nucleotide sequence: TGTGCCAGCAGCGTTTCGAGGGCTAACTATGGCTACACCTTC. It yields the protein CASSVSRANYGYTF. The chain joins TRBV11-1 to TRBJ1-2; D call uncertain. V was pared by 5 bases and J by 0 bases, with 10 bases between. This CDR3 is built from 14 residues. Germline assignment: CDR1 SGHAT and CDR2 FQDESV (reference sequence).

This sequence joins TRBV6-5 and TRBJ1-1; 7 bases are shared with TRBD1. CDR3 length equals 14 residues. The ends lost 6 bases at V and 5 bases at J; junction bases unmatched: 9. The germline gives CDR1 MNHEY, CDR2 SVGAGI. The DNA of the CDR3 is TGTGCCAGCAGGCTATCCGCAGGGGGAACTGAAGCTTTCTTT. Translation: CASRLSAGGTEAFF.

The chain carries TRBV12-3 or TRBV12-4 and TRBJ2-7; 7 bases match TRBD1. The CDR3 has 13 residues. Losses at the gene ends were 6 bases for V and 2 bases for J; bases not matched to a gene: 4. CDR3 loop: CASSPDRTYEQYF. The CDR3 nucleotides are TGTGCCAGCAGCCCGGACAGGACCTACGAGCAGTACTTC.

The V call is TRBV2, the J call TRBJ2-6, with D perhaps matching TRBD1 (6 bases). Trimming removed 6 bases from V and 1 base from J, with 10 bases in between. There are 15 residues in the CDR3. Germline loops: CDR1 SNHLY, CDR2 FYNNEI. CDR3: CASRLQGSGANVLTF. In DNA form, the CDR3 reads TGTGCCAGCAGGTTACAGGGATCTGGGGCCAACGTCCTGACTTTC.

This chain connects TRBV29-1 to TRBJ1-5; TRBD1 matches at 7 bases. Germline loops: CDR1 SQVTM, CDR2 ANQGSEA. This CDR3 is 12 amino acids long. The V and J ends lost 5 bases and 9 bases, in that order; junction bases with no gene match: 7. The CDR3 loop reads CSVRFSGGPQHF. CDR3 sequence (DNA): TGCAGCGTTAGATTTTCAGGGGGGCCCCAGCATTTT.

This clone was detected only once. The gene calls are TRBV4-1 and TRBJ1-2; D is perhaps TRBD1 (5 bases). Per the germline V gene, CDR1 is MGHRA and CDR2 is YSYEKL. The V end lost 0 bases, the J end lost 8 bases, and 22 bases lay between the germline ends. The CDR3 sequence is 17 residues long. For the CDR3, the DNA is TGCGCCAGCAGCCAAGAACTACGGTGGGAAGGGGAGGAAGGCTACACCTTC. Its translation: CASSQELRWEGEEGYTF.

The CDR3 protein is CASSQDREGTEAFF. The CDR3 coding sequence is TGTGCCAGCAGCCAGGACAGGGAGGGCACTGAAGCTTTCTTT. This chain uses TRBV7-9 with TRBJ1-1; 8 nucleotides line up with TRBD1. Germline V gives CDR1 SEHNR, CDR2 FQNEAQ (reference sequence). The trim removed 5 bases at V and 4 bases at J, leaving 6 bases unmatched. CDR3 length: 14 residues.

The chain has TRBV3-1 (or the pseudogene TRBV3-2) and TRBJ1-3; D is uncertain. The CDR3 is made up of 15 amino acids. V shed 0 bases and J shed 2 bases, with 8 bases lying between them. Germline-derived CDR1 and CDR2 are LGHDT and YNNKEL (reference sequence). In DNA, the CDR3 is TGTGCCAGCAGCCAAGAATTCGGGACTGGAAACACCATATATTTT. Protein sequence: CASSQEFGTGNTIYF.

V usage is TRBV6-5 and J usage is TRBJ1-2; D ambiguous. CDR1 MNHEY and CDR2 SVGAGI come from the germline V gene. V gave up 7 bases and J gave up 0 bases, with 9 bases separating them. CDR3 length equals 13 residues. In DNA, the CDR3 is TGTGCCAGCACCTTAGACACTAACTATGGCTACACCTTC. Protein: CASTLDTNYGYTF.

CDR3 residues: CASSLFGEAFF. In DNA, the CDR3 is TGTGCCAGCAGCTTATTCGGGGAAGCTTTCTTT. This chain joins TRBV7-9 and TRBJ1-1; no clear D. There are 11 residues in the CDR3. CDR1 and CDR2 (germline): SEHNR, FQNEAQ (reference sequence). The V gene lost 2 bases and the J gene lost 8 bases, with 6 bases spanning the gap. The full variable domain, with the rest looked up from reference TRBV7-9 and TRBJ1-1, is DTGVSQNPRHKITKRGQNVTFRCDPISEHNRLYWYRQTLGQGPEFLTYFQNEAQLEKSRLLSDRFSAERPKGSFSTLEIQRTEQGDSAMYLCASSLFGEAFFGQGTRLTVV.

This rearrangement joins TRBV6-5 to TRBJ1-2, with D possibly TRBD1 on 5 matching bases. The CDR3 is made up of 14 amino acids. Germline assignment: CDR1 MNHEY and CDR2 SVGAGI. V was cut by 5 bases and J by 6 bases, with 16 bases left in between. The CDR3 DNA reads as TGTGCCAGCAGTCGGGGGGGGATCCCAAATGGCTACACCTTC. Translating gives CASSRGGIPNGYTF.

This chain connects TRBV5-5 to TRBJ1-4; TRBD1 matches at 8 bases. Per the germline V gene, CDR1 is SGHKS and CDR2 is YYEKEE (reference sequence). Germline trimming cut 4 bases from V and 8 bases from J; bases unmatched to any gene: 7. The CDR3 has 14 residues. The CDR3 here is CASSPDRVREKLFF. Here the CDR3 DNA reads TGTGCCAGCAGCCCGGACAGGGTTAGGGAAAAACTGTTTTTT.

This clone turned up a few times. This chain connects TRBV12-3 or TRBV12-4 to TRBJ1-1; D is unclear. The V gene lost 6 bases and the J gene lost 1 base, with 9 bases spanning the gap. The length of the CDR3 is 13 residues. The CDR3 loop is CASSGSRNTEAFF. The CDR3 nucleotides read TGTGCCAGCAGCGGTTCGCGGAACACTGAAGCTTTCTTT.

CDR3 in amino acids: CASSIRDRDYNEQFF. The CDR3 DNA reads TGTGCCAGCAGTATCCGGGACAGGGACTACAATGAGCAGTTCTTC. The V gene is TRBV27, the J gene TRBJ2-1, with 9 bases matching TRBD1. With V trimmed by 5 bases and J by 3 bases, 5 bases remained unmatched. Germline CDR1 MNHEY, CDR2 SMNVEV (reference sequence). This CDR3 comprises 15 residues.

The chain employs TRBV7-9 and TRBJ2-3; D is perhaps TRBD2 (6 bases). The V and J ends lost 5 bases and 3 bases respectively, with 6 bases between them. The CDR3 consists of 12 residues. From germline, CDR1 is SEHNR and CDR2 FQNEAQ (reference sequence). The CDR3 loop is CASSGGTDTQYF. CDR3 coding DNA: TGTGCCAGCAGCGGAGGGACAGATACGCAGTATTTT.

This chain uses TRBV4-1 with TRBJ1-5, with 10 positions matching TRBD1. Germline CDR1 is MGHRA and CDR2 is YSYEKL. This CDR3 has 17 residues. Trimming took 0 bases from V and 3 from J; bases not matched to a gene: 5. As DNA, the CDR3 is TGCGCCAGCAGCCAAGATCTGGGACAGGGGAACAATCAGCCCCAGCATTTT. Translated, it gives CASSQDLGQGNNQPQHF.